This TCR beta chain came from a study of T cell responses to AZD1222 COVID-19 vaccine. Here immunoSEQ multiplex PCR was the method, and the copy in TCRdb shows in-frame clones only, minus some. The profile covers about 110,000 clones, with around nine tenths appearing a single time and roughly 2.5% taken by the ten largest. This CDR3 spans 15 amino acids. CDR1 is LNHDA and CDR2 is SQIVND in the germline V gene (reference sequence). V lost 6 bases to trimming and J lost 3 bases, with 14 bases between them. Sequences were derived from peripheral blood, sampled on day 0 of AZD1222 vaccination. The rearrangement uses TRBV19 and TRBJ2-2, with a possible D match to TRBD1 (6 bases). The TCR was taken from an adult in good health. The chain's CDR3 is CASRKQGSDTGELFF. As DNA, the CDR3 is TGTGCCAGTAGGAAACAGGGCTCCGACACCGGGGAGCTGTTTTTT.